This T cell receptor beta chain was profiled in a study of CD8 T cells in ankylosing spondylitis. Findings and limits, study-wide: As for the disease-linked clones, they showed a CD8+ phenotype and occurred at relatively low frequencies in peripheral blood. Disease-associated clones were reportedly significantly overrepresented in matched ankylosing spondylitis synovial fluid.

Quantitative 5'-RACE with molecular barcodes was used to make the TCR beta libraries. Each CDR3 protein gets one entry after TCRdb re-called the 5' RACE reads with MiXCR. The sample has 200,000 to 300,000 distinct CDR3 sequences, roughly 10% seen once. This clonotype was seen a handful of times. Its antigen is unidentified. The CDR3 length is 16 residues. The germline CDR1 and CDR2 sequences are SGHNT and YENEEA. V lost 1 base to trimming and J lost 2 bases, with 13 bases between them. The TCR was taken from a male donor with ankylosing spondylitis or in good health (not recorded which). V and J are TRBV11-3 and TRBJ2-3; D is unclear. The sequencing input was blood, either unsorted or a sorted T cell fraction (not recorded which). CDR3 loop: CASSLGTRHTTDTQYF. As DNA, the CDR3 is TGTGCCAGCAGCTTAGGTACAAGACATACCACAGATACGCAGTATTTT.